This T cell receptor (beta chain) comes out of a study of blood T cell repertoires in COVID-19. Background on the study: Samples of COVID-19 (acute and convalescent) were obtained from the United States, Italy and Spain. Sample material is recorded as cDNA or gDNA derived from T cells, B-cell-depleted T cells, or PBMCs.

The germline V gene encodes CDR1 SGDLS and CDR2 YYNGEE. V lost 0 bases and J lost 3; bases outside the gene matches: 1. The CDR3 spans 15 residues. Methods used by the authors: Amplification of reference gene primers provided the estimated nucleated cell counts. Libraries were prepared by immunoSEQ multiplex PCR; TCRdb keeps only in-frame clonotypes and omits some of them. D and trimming were read from the DNA, whereas the V and J calls and clone size are those reported in that table. The data hold around 70,000 clones, with approximately 90% observed a single time. The specimen was peripheral blood. The origin of this receptor is a human donor in a cohort sampled during active COVID-19. The chain combines TRBV9 with TRBJ1-5; 9 bases are a match to TRBD1. CDR3 nucleotide sequence: TGTGCCAGCAGCGTAGGGACAGGGGTCAATCAGCCCCAGCATTTT. This gives the protein CASSVGTGVNQPQHF.